The entry that follows covers one T cell receptor (beta chain) sequence. No cognate antigen has been identified for it. No qualities accompany the bases; no much larger clone lies one base away. Reading from cysteine to phenylalanine, the CDR3 counts 15 amino acids. Only the CDR3 DNA stays, 45 bases, in frame from base 1. Taken from the germline V gene, the CDR1 and CDR2 loops are WSHSY and SAAADI. V is cut by 5 bases and J by 1 base, and the space between the germline ends is 14 bases. Libraries were prepared through 5' RACE. Reads for this sample came from an Illumina HiSeq 2000. Template switching introduced a universal primer binding site; the final cDNA contained a unique molecular identifier, enabling accurate counting of TCR cDNA molecules. Specific primers in the conserved constant-segment region were used to synthesize first-strand cDNA for the TCR alpha and beta chains. To control for contamination, every cDNA library carried two barcodes: a SMART-Mk sample barcode plus Illumina barcodes. TruSeq adapter sequences and Illumina sample barcodes were added in two successive PCR steps. The TCR alpha and beta cDNA libraries were sequenced on the Illumina HiSeq platform using custom primers. The study's processing was this. MiGEC was used to process raw reads and extract unique molecular identifiers, and MiXCR was used to find CDR3 positions. For each individual, recombination models were inferred using an EM algorithm with the repgenHMM and IGoR tools. The analysis of shared clonotypes was done with the tcR package in R, with sharing normalized by the product of cloneset sizes. Out-of-frame nonproductive sequences were analyzed to study raw recombination free of thymic and clonal selection effects. The public reads were reanalyzed by TCRdb: fastp trimming at Q25, MiXCR alignment, in-frame beta chains only. Each record represents a unique CDR3 protein, reported with the most common genes and DNA among its rows. Clone size and V and J calls follow TCRdb, not the original study. The sample yields under 900,000 distinct CDR3 sequences; roughly an eighth were counted once. The ten largest clones represent around 1.6% of the sample.

This entry comes from a study of identical twins (dated by TCRdb to 2016 to 2018). In the study overall: The study deep-sequenced TCR alpha and beta repertoires from monozygotic twins, unrelated adults of various ages and cord blood to test whether fetal clonotypes persist. Replicate twin experiments were performed at different times using different library preparation protocols to rule out contamination. Results the study describes overall, beyond this receptor: Abundant cord blood beta clonotypes had fewer insertions, young adult naive repertoires showed a similar but weaker trend, and memory repertoires showed no such trend. Invariant T cells such as MAIT and iNKT could partly confound zero-insertion analyses, though diverse VJ usage argued against this for most clonotypes. Compared with coincidental sharing between unrelated individuals, an excess of low generation-probability sequences was observed among out-of-frame TCR alpha sequences shared between twins. The excess sharing between twins in beta out-of-frame sequences was weaker because fewer shared sequences reduced the signal-to-noise ratio. In monozygotic twins, out-of-frame TCR alpha sharing was systematically underestimated by recombination models, although the models agreed with sharing between unrelated individuals. Conclusions relied on cross-sectional statistical analysis, since the same donors could not be followed over many years.

Every donor in the study was a healthy Caucasian. Three pairs of female monozygotic twins, all aged roughly 18 to 30 years, made up the twin cohort. Peripheral blood mononuclear cells were the source from which RNA for the TCR libraries was isolated. Separately, the same data were catalogued under a study of yellow fever vaccine responses in identical twins. As noted in the second study: The authors reported that the T cell response to vaccination in identical twins appeared partly convergent and partly personalized. Focusing on identical twins, the study followed the T cell clones that responded to the vaccine, and did so with precision.

The sequence derives from a woman aged 18-30 years in good health. Sequencing was performed on PBMCs. In this chain, TRBV10-2 is recombined with TRBJ2-5, with the D call tentatively TRBD1 or TRBD2, each fitting 6 bases. The CDR3 sequence is CASSTQGGPQETQYF. The DNA sequence follows: TGCGCCAGCAGTACCCAAGGGGGGCCCCAAGAGACCCAGTACTTC.